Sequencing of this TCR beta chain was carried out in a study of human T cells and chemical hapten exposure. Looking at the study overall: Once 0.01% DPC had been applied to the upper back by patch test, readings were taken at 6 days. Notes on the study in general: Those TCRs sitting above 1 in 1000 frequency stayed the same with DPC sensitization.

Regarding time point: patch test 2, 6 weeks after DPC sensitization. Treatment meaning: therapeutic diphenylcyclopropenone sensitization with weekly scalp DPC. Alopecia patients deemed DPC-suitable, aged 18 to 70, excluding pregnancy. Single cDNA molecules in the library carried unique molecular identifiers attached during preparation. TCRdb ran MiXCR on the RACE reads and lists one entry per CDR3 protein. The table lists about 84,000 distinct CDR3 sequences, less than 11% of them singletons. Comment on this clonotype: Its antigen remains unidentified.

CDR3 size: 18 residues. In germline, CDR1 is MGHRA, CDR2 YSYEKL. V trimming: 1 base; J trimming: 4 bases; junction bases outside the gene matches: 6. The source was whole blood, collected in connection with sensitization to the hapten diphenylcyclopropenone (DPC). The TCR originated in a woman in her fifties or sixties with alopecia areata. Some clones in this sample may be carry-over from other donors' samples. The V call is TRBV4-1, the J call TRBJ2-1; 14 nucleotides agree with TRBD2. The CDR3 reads CASSQGLAGGATYNEQFF. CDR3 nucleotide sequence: TGCGCCAGCAGCCAAGGACTAGCGGGGGGGGCTACTTACAATGAGCAGTTCTTC.